The 21 T cell receptor beta chains listed next were all sequenced from one sample in a study of vaccination and CD4 T cells after COVID-19 (dated by TCRdb to between 2022 and 2023). This specimen's treatment or condition label, interpreted: approximately nine-day PBMC culture with coronavirus spike peptide pools or control peptides (ViraFEST assay). Which antigens these TCRs recognize remains unknown. The library came from PCR. Sequencing was carried out with an Illumina iSeq 100. DNA from cultured CD4+ T cells was subjected to TCR sequencing with the Oncomine TCR Beta short-read assay at the Johns Hopkins FTIC core. TCRdb cleaned the public reads at Q25 with fastp, built clones with MiXCR and kept in-frame beta chains. Each CDR3 protein appears once, grouped with its most common genes and DNA. Recorded for this sample are around 10,000 distinct CDR3 sequences; roughly 31% of them occurred a single time. 8.5% to 10% of the sample goes to the ten largest clones.

The sequenced sample consisted of CD4+ T cells from blood, cultured in vitro. These receptors were taken from a human donor who had recovered from COVID-19.

The sample holds a few counts of this clonotype. The chain links TRBV20-1 to TRBJ2-3; possibly TRBD1 for D (5 bases). V shed 3 bases and J shed 3 bases, with 10 bases lying between them. The length of the CDR3 is 13 residues. Germline lookup yields CDR1 DFQATT and CDR2 SNEGSKA (reference sequence). The CDR3 sequence is CSASYQGTDTQYF. As DNA, the CDR3 is TGCAGTGCTAGCTATCAGGGAACAGATACGCAGTATTTT.

The chain couples TRBV2 to TRBJ2-7; a weak D match, TRBD1 (5 bases). CDR1 is SNHLY, CDR2 FYNNEI, per germline. The CDR3 is made up of 15 amino acids. V was trimmed by 5 bases and J by 1 base, leaving 15 bases between them. As DNA, the CDR3 is TGTGCCAGCAGTCCCGACAGCACCCGTTCCTACGAGCAGTACTTC. This translates into CASSPDSTRSYEQYF.

The chain is built from TRBV5-4 and TRBJ1-6; TRBD1 aligns across 7 bases. With 8 bases clipped from V and 5 bases from J, the junction kept 7 bases outside the gene matches. This CDR3 spans 14 amino acids. CDR1 is SGHNT and CDR2 is YYREEE in the germline V gene (reference sequence). The CDR3 spells CASSTGSHNSPLHF. CDR3 nucleotides: TGTGCCAGTTCGACAGGGTCCCATAATTCACCCCTCCACTTT.

This clonotype has more than one count but fewer than ten. The chain links TRBV5-1 to TRBJ1-2, with unresolved D. This CDR3 comprises 11 residues. Germline V CDR1 and CDR2: SGHRS, YFSETQ. Trimming removed 0 bases from V and 7 bases from J, with 4 bases in between. CDR3 coding DNA: TGCGCCAGCAGCTTGGGGAGTGGCTACACCTTC. Protein product: CASSLGSGYTF.

This clonotype has more than one count but fewer than ten. The chain employs TRBV27 and TRBJ2-5, with D uncertain. The CDR3 contains 11 residues. V shed 5 bases and J shed 1 base, with 2 bases lying between them. Germline CDR1 and CDR2: MNHEY and SMNVEV (reference sequence). The CDR3 here is CASSAQETQYF. For the CDR3, the DNA is TGTGCCAGCAGTGCCCAAGAGACCCAGTACTTC.

There are a few counts of this clonotype. This chain joins TRBV7-2 and TRBJ1-1; TRBD1 is a possible D gene (6 bases). V lost 6 bases and J 13 bases, leaving 18 bases between the germline ends. The CDR3 loop spans 12 amino acids. From germline, CDR1 is SGHTA and CDR2 FQGNSA. In DNA, the CDR3 is TGTGCCAGCAGTCTACGGGGGGGCGCAGATTTCTTT. Amino acid sequence: CASSLRGGADFF.

The rearrangement links TRBV7-2 to TRBJ1-1, with a weak D call TRBD1 (6 bases). Germline CDR1 SGHTA, CDR2 FQGNSA. The CDR3 covers 14 residues. The germline V and J ends were trimmed by 4 bases and 7 bases, with 16 bases remaining between them. CDR3 region: CASSSDRRTIEAFF. The CDR3 coding sequence is TGTGCCAGCAGCTCGGACAGAAGAACTATTGAAGCTTTCTTT.

This sequence joins TRBV11-3 and TRBJ2-5; 10 bases line up with TRBD2. This CDR3 contains 16 residues. Unmatched junction bases numbered 7, after V lost 1 base and J lost 5 bases. Germline V CDR1 and CDR2: SGHNT, YENEEA. The CDR3 loop is CASSLGEREGLETQYF. In DNA, the CDR3 is TGTGCCAGCAGCTTAGGGGAGCGGGAGGGCCTGGAGACCCAGTACTTC.

The genes are TRBV7-2 and TRBJ1-1, with no clear D. The CDR3 spans 15 residues. Trimming removed 0 bases from V and 1 base from J, with 9 bases in between. Per the germline V gene, CDR1 is SGHTA and CDR2 is FQGNSA. Here the CDR3 reads CASSLAPVPNTEAFF. The CDR3 nucleotides are TGTGCCAGCAGCTTAGCGCCAGTCCCGAACACTGAAGCTTTCTTT. The variable domain in full, with the rest retrieved from reference TRBV7-2 and TRBJ1-1, is GAGVSQSPSNKVTEKGKDVELRCDPISGHTALYWYRQSLGQGLEFLIYFQGNSAPDKSGLPSDRFSAERTGGSVSTLTIQRTQQEDSAVYLCASSLAPVPNTEAFFGQGTRLTVV.

This rearrangement joins TRBV19 to TRBJ1-5, with no clear D. This CDR3 region has 12 residues. Trimming took off 8 bases at V and 3 bases at J, with 8 bases between the two ends. CDR1 and CDR2 (germline): LNHDA, SQIVND (reference sequence). As DNA, the CDR3 is TGTGCCAGTTCGTCCCTCAATCAGCCCCAGCATTTT. The encoded protein is CASSSLNQPQHF.

About this clonotype: A read error may produce the germline difference seen at one junction end. V and J are TRBV6-1 and TRBJ1-5, with D unclear. CDR3 size: 14 residues. Germline CDR1 reads MNHNS; CDR2 reads SASEGT. The CDR3, as DNA: TGTGCCAGCAGGGAAGCAGGTTTCAATCAGCCCCAGCATTTT. It specifies CASREAGFNQPQHF.

V usage is TRBV28 and J usage is TRBJ2-2, with D hard to call. V lost 6 bases and J 1 base, leaving 3 bases between the germline ends. This CDR3 has 12 residues. Germline V gives CDR1 MDHEN, CDR2 SYDVKM. The CDR3 DNA follows: TGTGCCAGCAGCCTGAACACCGGGGAGCTGTTTTTT. This sequence encodes CASSLNTGELFF.

The V call is TRBV5-1, the J call TRBJ2-3, with D uncertain. Trimming stripped 2 bases from V and 1 base from J, with 8 bases between. The CDR3 sequence is 14 residues long. Germline V gene data show CDR1 as SGHRS and CDR2 as YFSETQ. The CDR3 bases are TGCGCCAGCAGCTTCTCAGAAGGCACAGATACGCAGTATTTT. This gives the protein CASSFSEGTDTQYF. Together with reference TRBV5-1 and TRBJ2-3, the CDR3 gives the full variable domain: KAGVTQTPRYLIKTRGQQVTLSCSPISGHRSVSWYQQTPGQGLQFLFEYFSETQRNKGNFPGRFSGRQFSNSRSEMNVSTLELGDSALYLCASSFSEGTDTQYFGPGTRLTVL.

This clonotype has a handful of counts. J is TRBJ2-1 and V is TRBV7-2; possibly TRBD1 for D (5 bases). CDR3 length: 13 amino acids. Germline CDR1 and CDR2: SGHTA and FQGNSA. Trimming took off 2 bases at V and 6 bases at J, with 8 bases between the two ends. Here the CDR3 reads CASSLRQSNEQFF. CDR3 in DNA: TGTGCCAGCAGCTTACGACAGTCCAATGAGCAGTTCTTC.

The rearrangement uses TRBV6-2 or TRBV6-3 and TRBJ1-6, with D perhaps matching TRBD1 (5 bases). The CDR3 has 17 residues. V was shortened by 11 bases and J by 7 bases, with 27 bases between the two germline ends. The germline V gene encodes CDR1 MNHEY and CDR2 SVGEGT. CDR3 bases: TGTGCCGGCGGGGGGGAGGCCGTCCAGCCCCGGAATTCACCCCTCCACTTT. Residues: CAGGGEAVQPRNSPLHF.

The genes are TRBV2 and TRBJ2-7, with D unresolved. CDR3 size: 13 residues. From germline, CDR1 is SNHLY and CDR2 FYNNEI. V lost 2 bases and J 6 bases, leaving 11 bases between the germline ends. The CDR3 DNA is TGTGCCAGCAGTGAATTCCTCGGCGTCGAGCAGTACTTC. Translating it yields CASSEFLGVEQYF.

As DNA, the CDR3 is TGTGCCAGCAGTCGGGAGAACACTGAAGCTTTCTTT. Its translation is CASSRENTEAFF. This sequence joins TRBV12-3 or TRBV12-4 and TRBJ1-1; D unclear. This CDR3 contains 12 residues. V lost 5 bases, J lost 1 base, and 5 bases lay in between.

This chain connects TRBV7-2 to TRBJ1-2; 9 nucleotides align to TRBD1. Trimming removed 4 bases from V and 5 bases from J; junction bases left unmatched: 5. The CDR3 extends over 14 amino acids. Germline CDR1 is SGHTA and CDR2 is FQGNSA. The CDR3 reads CASSSRTGDYGYTF. DNA for the CDR3: TGTGCCAGCAGCTCCCGGACAGGGGATTATGGCTACACCTTC.

V usage is TRBV20-1 and J usage is TRBJ2-7; the D gene could be TRBD1 or TRBD2 (7 bases each). This CDR3 is built from 14 residues. Germline CDR1 is DFQATT and CDR2 is SNEGSKA (reference sequence). The germline V and J ends were trimmed by 6 bases and 2 bases, with 17 bases remaining between them. Here the CDR3 reads CSAPGGDGPYEQYF. The CDR3 nucleotides are TGCAGTGCCCCAGGGGGGGACGGGCCCTACGAGCAGTACTTC.

This clonotype was picked up a small number of times. The chain recombines TRBV20-1 with TRBJ2-5; unclear D gene. Between the trimmed V and J ends, which lost 1 base and 5 bases, there was a span of 8 bases. Per the germline V gene, CDR1 is DFQATT and CDR2 is SNEGSKA (reference sequence). This CDR3 has 12 amino acids. CDR3 protein: CSARAELETQYF. The CDR3 region has the DNA TGCAGTGCTAGAGCGGAGTTGGAGACCCAGTACTTC.

V is TRBV7-9 and J is TRBJ1-5; D uncertain. The germline V gene has CDR1 SEHNR and CDR2 FQNEAQ (reference sequence). V dropped 11 bases and J dropped 0 bases, with 11 bases sitting between them. This CDR3 has 13 amino acids. CDR3 nucleotides: TGTGCCGGAGCCATGGATAGCAATCAGCCCCAGCATTTT. This encodes CAGAMDSNQPQHF. The full variable domain, in which reference TRBV7-9 and TRBJ1-5 provide the parts outside the CDR3, is DTGVSQNPRHKITKRGQNVTFRCDPISEHNRLYWYRQTLGQGPEFLTYFQNEAQLEKSRLLSDRFSAERPKGSFSTLEIQRTEQGDSAMYLCAGAMDSNQPQHFGDGTRLSIL.